The following is a TCR beta chain sequence with its context. These data come from a study of blood T cell repertoires in COVID-19. Overall study context: PBMCs, B-cell-depleted T cells, or T cells were the source of the cDNA or gDNA that made up the material.

This CDR3 comprises 11 residues. V was pared by 2 bases and J by 11 bases, with 10 bases between. CDR1 SGHKS and CDR2 YYEKEE come from the germline V gene (reference sequence). Original methodology: Amplification with reference gene primers provided the estimates of nucleated cell counts. Profiled with immunoSEQ multiplex PCR; TCRdb holds only in-frame clones, not every one. Clonal size and the V and J genes are those of that table, whereas D and trimming came from the DNA. The sample lists approximately 62,000 clones, roughly four fifths seen once, with more than 12% in the top ten. The source material was peripheral blood. This TCR was sampled from a man aged 80 or over with acute or convalescent COVID-19. This chain links TRBV5-5 with TRBJ1-1; D is possibly TRBD1 (6 bases). This CDR3 reads CASSFQGSAFF. Written as DNA, the CDR3 is TGTGCCAGCAGCTTCCAGGGGTCGGCTTTCTTT. Full variable domain (missing parts from reference TRBV5-5 and TRBJ1-1): DAGVTQSPTHLIKTRGQQVTLRCSPISGHKSVSWYQQVLGQGPQFIFQYYEKEERGRGNFPDRFSARQFPNYSSELNVNALLLGDSALYLCASSFQGSAFFGQGTRLTVV.